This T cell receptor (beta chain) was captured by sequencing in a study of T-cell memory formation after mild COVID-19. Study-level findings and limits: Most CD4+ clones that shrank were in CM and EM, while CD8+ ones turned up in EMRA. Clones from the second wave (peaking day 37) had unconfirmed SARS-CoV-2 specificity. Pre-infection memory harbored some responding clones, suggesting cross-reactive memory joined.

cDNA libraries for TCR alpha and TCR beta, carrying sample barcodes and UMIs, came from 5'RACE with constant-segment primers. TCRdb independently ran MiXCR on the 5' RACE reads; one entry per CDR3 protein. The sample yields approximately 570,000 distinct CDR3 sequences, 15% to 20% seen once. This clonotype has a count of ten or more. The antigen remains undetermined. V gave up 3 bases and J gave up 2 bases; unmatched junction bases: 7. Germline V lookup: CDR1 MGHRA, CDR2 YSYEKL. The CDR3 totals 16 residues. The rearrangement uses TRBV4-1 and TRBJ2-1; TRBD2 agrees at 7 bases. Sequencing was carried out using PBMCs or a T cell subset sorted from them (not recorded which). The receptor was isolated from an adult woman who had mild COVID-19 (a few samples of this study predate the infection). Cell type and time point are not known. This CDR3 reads CASSHFGEGAYNEQFF. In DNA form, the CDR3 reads TGCGCCAGCAGCCACTTTGGGGAGGGTGCCTACAATGAGCAGTTCTTC.